The 19 T cell receptor beta chains below were found in one sample sequenced in a study of blood T cell repertoires in COVID-19. This table comes from immunoSEQ multiplex PCR, and its TCRdb copy is limited to in-frame clones, with some not included. The table includes roughly 53,000 clones, 90% detected once. Sequencing was done on a sample of peripheral blood. The receptors stem from a middle-aged woman with active COVID-19.

This chain links TRBV2 with TRBJ2-3; maybe TRBD2 (5 bases). The CDR3 has 14 residues. Trimming cost V 8 bases and J 6 bases, with 18 bases left between them. Germline-derived CDR1 and CDR2 are SNHLY and FYNNEI. The chain's CDR3 is CASSSGPPSDTQYF. The CDR3 region has the DNA TGTGCCAGCTCGAGCGGCCCGCCGAGTGATACGCAGTATTTT.

The chain carries TRBV30 and TRBJ1-2; 7 bases map to TRBD1. The CDR3 loop spans 15 amino acids. CDR1 GTSNPN and CDR2 SVGIG come from the germline V gene (reference sequence). V lost 1 base, J lost 1 base, and 6 bases stayed unmatched. As DNA, the CDR3 is TGTGCCTGGAGTGAAGGGACAGCGTTTAACTATGGCTACACCTTC. Amino acids: CAWSEGTAFNYGYTF.

The rearrangement links TRBV18 to TRBJ2-7, with D perhaps TRBD2 (6 bases). V lost 3 bases and J 3 bases, leaving 12 bases between the germline ends. The CDR3 runs to 14 residues. Germline CDR1 is KGHSH and CDR2 is LQKENI. CDR3 coding DNA: TGTGCCAGCTCACCTATTCTCGGGGGCTACGAGCAGTACTTC. Protein: CASSPILGGYEQYF.

The gene calls are TRBV19 and TRBJ2-2; 7 bases agree with TRBD2. V was pared by 4 bases and J by 2 bases, with 13 bases of the junction left unmatched. The CDR3 sequence is 18 residues long. Germline V lookup: CDR1 LNHDA, CDR2 SQIVND (reference sequence). The CDR3 coding sequence is TGTGCCAGTAGTACAGACTCCGGGACTACAAGAAACACCGGGGAGCTGTTTTTT. Its translation: CASSTDSGTTRNTGELFF.

The sample holds one count of this clone. The chain carries TRBV29-1 and TRBJ2-4; the D is unclear. Trimming cost V 1 base and J 8 bases, with 12 bases left between them. The CDR3 covers 13 residues. Germline lookup yields CDR1 SQVTM and CDR2 ANQGSEA. The chain's CDR3 is CSVEGPERDIQYF. CDR3 bases: TGCAGCGTTGAAGGACCGGAGAGAGACATTCAGTACTTC.

The chain employs TRBV6-2 or TRBV6-3 and TRBJ1-2; no definite D call. The CDR3 is 13 residues long. Trimming stripped 0 bases from V and 6 bases from J, with 8 bases between. Germline V gives CDR1 MNHEY, CDR2 SVGEGT. CDR3 bases: TGTGCCAGCAGTTACTCGATACGAGATGGCTACACCTTC. This translates into CASSYSIRDGYTF.

The chain recombines TRBV10-1 with TRBJ2-2; 8 positions agree with TRBD2. Germline V gene data show CDR1 as WNHNN and CDR2 as SYGVQD (reference sequence). This CDR3 spans 17 amino acids. The V segment lost 7 bases and the J segment 1 base; nucleotides outside the gene matches: 11. CDR3 residues: CASIPNQLAVNTGELFF. Here the CDR3 DNA reads TGCGCCAGCATTCCAAACCAACTAGCGGTGAACACCGGGGAGCTGTTTTTT.

The chain carries TRBV5-1 and TRBJ2-1; 11 nucleotides align to TRBD1. Germline CDR1 reads SGHRS; CDR2 reads YFSETQ. Trimming removed 3 bases from V and 7 bases from J; junction bases left unmatched: 9. The CDR3 has 16 amino acids. The CDR3 spells CASSYKGQGAINEQFF. The CDR3 nucleotides are TGCGCCAGCAGCTATAAAGGACAGGGGGCGATTAATGAGCAGTTCTTC.

Ten or more counts support this clone. The V call is TRBV9, the J call TRBJ2-1; maybe TRBD1 (6 bases). Deletions cut 4 bases from V and 0 bases from J, with 11 bases between. The CDR3 contains 15 residues. Germline CDR1 SGDLS, CDR2 YYNGEE. CDR3 residues: CASSPQGNSYNEQFF. In DNA, the CDR3 is TGTGCCAGCAGCCCACAGGGTAACTCCTACAATGAGCAGTTCTTC. Full variable domain (missing parts from reference TRBV9 and TRBJ2-1): DSGVTQTPKHLITATGQRVTLRCSPRSGDLSVYWYQQSLDQGLQFLIQYYNGEERAKGNILERFSAQQFPDLHSELNLSSLELGDSALYFCASSPQGNSYNEQFFGPGTRLTVL.

The chain couples TRBV2 to TRBJ1-2, with 7 bases lining up with TRBD1. The trim removed 5 bases at V and 0 bases at J, leaving 3 bases unmatched. Germline CDR1 and CDR2: SNHLY and FYNNEI. The CDR3 extends over 14 amino acids. The CDR3 spells CASSTGATNYGYTF. The CDR3 nucleotides read TGTGCCAGCAGTACAGGGGCTACTAACTATGGCTACACCTTC.

The V gene is TRBV5-1, the J gene TRBJ2-3; D might be TRBD2 (6 bases). CDR3 length: 16 amino acids. V gave up 0 bases and J gave up 1 base, with 12 bases separating them. Per germline, CDR1 SGHRS and CDR2 YFSETQ. CDR3 DNA: TGCGCCAGCAGCTTGGGGGGGACTCATGGCACAGATACGCAGTATTTT. This sequence encodes CASSLGGTHGTDTQYF.

The chain carries TRBV20-1 and TRBJ1-4; D uncertain. V was cut by 3 bases and J by 4 bases, with 9 bases left in between. The V gene's germline CDR1 is DFQATT and CDR2 SNEGSKA (reference sequence). CDR3 length: 13 amino acids. The CDR3 coding sequence is TGCAGTGCTAGTGGCCCGGTTAATGAAAAACTGTTTTTT. Protein sequence: CSASGPVNEKLFF.

V usage is TRBV10-3 and J usage is TRBJ1-6, with a tentative D call TRBD1 (5 bases). The CDR3 spans 14 residues. Per the germline V gene, CDR1 is ENHRY and CDR2 is SYGVKD. V shed 3 bases and J shed 7 bases, with 10 bases lying between them. The DNA of the CDR3 is TGTGCCATCAGTGACGGAGGGGACAATTCACCCCTCCACTTT. Translated, it gives CAISDGGDNSPLHF.

The chain links TRBV19 to TRBJ1-5; TRBD1 matches 10 bases. J lost 6 bases, V lost 1 base, and 6 bases had no gene match. CDR1 and CDR2 (germline): LNHDA, SQIVND (reference sequence). The CDR3 has 16 amino acids. For the CDR3, the DNA is TGTGCCAGTAGTATAGCCCAGACAGGGGGCGGTCAGCCCCAGCATTTT. It encodes CASSIAQTGGGQPQHF.

This chain connects TRBV7-2 to TRBJ2-3, with D possibly TRBD1 on 5 matching bases. The CDR3 sequence is 14 residues long. Trimming shortened V by 2 bases and J by 3 bases, and 9 bases separated the two germline ends. The germline gives CDR1 SGHTA, CDR2 FQGNSA. CDR3 bases: TGTGCCAGCAGCTTAATAGGGGTGACAGATACGCAGTATTTT. It translates to CASSLIGVTDTQYF.

The chain employs TRBV2 and TRBJ1-3; tentative D call: TRBD1 (6 bases). V was clipped by 5 bases and J by 0 bases, with 8 bases between them. Germline values: CDR1 SNHLY, CDR2 FYNNEI. The CDR3 covers 14 residues. The CDR3: CASSPGHSGNTIYF. CDR3 nucleotides: TGTGCCAGCAGTCCGGGACACTCTGGAAACACCATATATTTT.

The rearrangement joins TRBV27 to TRBJ2-1; 9 nucleotides align to TRBD1. Germline-derived CDR1 and CDR2 are MNHEY and SMNVEV (reference sequence). The CDR3 covers 16 residues. Unmatched junction bases numbered 4, after V lost 2 bases and J lost 2 bases. In DNA, the CDR3 is TGTGCCAGCAGTTTAAGGGACAGGGCGGCCTACAATGAGCAGTTCTTC. Translating it yields CASSLRDRAAYNEQFF.

V is TRBV5-1 and J is TRBJ2-6; D ambiguous. V lost 5 bases and J lost 0, with 3 bases in between. The germline CDR1 and CDR2 sequences are SGHRS and YFSETQ. The CDR3 spans 13 residues. This CDR3 is CASSYSGANVLTF. DNA of the CDR3: TGCGCCAGCAGTTACTCTGGGGCCAACGTCCTGACTTTC.

The genes are TRBV6-4 and TRBJ2-3; TRBD2 might be the D (6 bases). This CDR3 spans 14 amino acids. Looked up from germline, CDR1 is MRHNA and CDR2 is SNTAGT. The ends were cut back, 5 bases at V and 1 base at J, with 10 bases in the middle. The CDR3, as DNA: TGTGCCAGCAGTCGTACGGGAGGCACAGATACGCAGTATTTT. Its translation is CASSRTGGTDTQYF.